This T cell receptor beta chain was sequenced during a study of shared clonotypes between healthy human individuals. As for the study in general: With ages of 18 to 49, the donors were a couple of women and three men.

Of note for this clone: As yet, its antigen is unknown.

The V gene lost 5 bases and the J gene lost 3 bases, with 18 bases spanning the gap. From germline, CDR1 is SGHRS and CDR2 YFSETQ. This CDR3 has 15 residues. Study findings and constraints: Some naive CD4 clonotypes, roughly 5%, turned up in common across several donors.

Naive CD8 cells lacked CD45RO, underwent positive selection for CCR7 and left out terminally differentiated effector memory CD45RA+ cells. Produced via immunoSEQ multiplex PCR; TCRdb's table is partial and in-frame only. The data contain hundreds of thousands of clones, approximately 95% of them singletons. The receptor was derived from a woman aged 30 to 39 in good health. The V and J genes are TRBV5-1 and TRBJ2-7, with D perhaps assigned TRBD1 or TRBD2 (5 bases each). Sequencing was done on a sample of naive CD8+ T cells sorted from blood. The CDR3 DNA is TGCGCCAGCAGAGCTTTTGAGGGACCCGGCTACGAGCAGTACTTC. Translated, it gives CASRAFEGPGYEQYF.